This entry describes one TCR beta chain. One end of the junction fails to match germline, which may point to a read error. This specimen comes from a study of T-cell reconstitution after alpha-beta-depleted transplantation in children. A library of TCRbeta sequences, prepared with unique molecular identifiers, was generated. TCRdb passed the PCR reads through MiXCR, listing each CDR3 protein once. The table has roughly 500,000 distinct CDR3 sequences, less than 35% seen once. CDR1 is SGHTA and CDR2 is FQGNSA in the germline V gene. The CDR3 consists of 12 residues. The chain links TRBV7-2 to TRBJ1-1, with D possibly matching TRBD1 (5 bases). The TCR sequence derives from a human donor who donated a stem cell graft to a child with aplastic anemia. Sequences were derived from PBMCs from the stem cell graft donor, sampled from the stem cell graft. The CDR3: CASSLEYTGHKF. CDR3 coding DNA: TGTGCCAGCAGCTTAGAATATACCGGACATAAGTTT.